A selection of T cell receptor beta chains follows, all from one sample in a study of blood T cell repertoires in COVID-19. Data came from immunoSEQ multiplex PCR; TCRdb stores just in-frame clones and leaves some out. The sample shows some 400,000 clones, around 87% of them seen only once. Input material: peripheral blood. The receptors originated from a woman in her thirties with COVID-19, enrolled during active disease. Both conserved end residues are part of each CDR3. The D gene is left open where the match is weak. The size field is filled for only some rows; it gives once, few, many or a size class.

D: .
J: TRBJ2-1
size: once
V: TRBV5-1
DNA: TGCGCCAGCAGCTTGGTAGCTAGCACCCATGAGCAGTTCTTC
CDR3: CASSLVASTHEQFF

D: TRBD2
J: TRBJ2-7
size: once
V: TRBV7-3
DNA: TGTGCCAGCAGCCTTCTAGCGGGAGGGGGTGACGAGCAGTACTTC
CDR3: CASSLLAGGGDEQYF

D: TRBD1
J: TRBJ2-3
size: .
V: TRBV6-4
DNA: TGTGCCAGCAGCGAGCACCCCGGGACAGTCTCAGATACGCAGTATTTT
CDR3: CASSEHPGTVSDTQYF

D: .
J: TRBJ2-2
size: .
V: TRBV9
DNA: TGTGCCAGCAGCGTAGGGTCGGGAGCGAACACCGGGGAGCTGTTTTTT
CDR3: CASSVGSGANTGELFF

D: TRBD2
J: TRBJ2-3
size: .
V: TRBV9
DNA: TGTGCCAGCAGCGTCCCACTAGCGGGAGGGCCTCGGGATACGCAGTATTTT
CDR3: CASSVPLAGGPRDTQYF

D: .
J: TRBJ2-2
size: .
V: TRBV7-2
DNA: TGTGCCAGCAGCTTAGGGACATCCACCGGGGAGCTGTTTTTT
CDR3: CASSLGTSTGELFF

D: TRBD2
J: TRBJ2-1
size: .
V: TRBV10-3
DNA: TGTGCCATCAGTGAGTCGCGAGGGGGACTAGCGGCCAATGAGCAGTTCTTC
CDR3: CAISESRGGLAANEQFF

D: .
J: TRBJ1-2
size: .
V: TRBV28
DNA: TGTGCCAGCAGCGAGGAGGGCTACTATGGCTACACCTTC
CDR3: CASSEEGYYGYTF

D: TRBD2
J: TRBJ2-2
size: .
V: TRBV30
DNA: TGTGCCTGGAGTGTAAGACTAGCGGGAACCGGGGAGCTGTTTTTT
CDR3: CAWSVRLAGTGELFF

D: .
J: TRBJ2-2
size: .
V: TRBV15
DNA: TGTGCCACCAGCAGAGAGGCGGCGGGACAGTCCTCTTGGGAGACCGGGGAGCTGTTTTTT
CDR3: CATSREAAGQSSWETGELFF

D: .
J: TRBJ2-7
size: once
V: TRBV7-2
DNA: TGTGCCAGCAGCTTCCGTGGAGGCCACGAGCAGTACTTC
CDR3: CASSFRGGHEQYF

D: TRBD1
J: TRBJ1-3
size: .
V: TRBV19
DNA: TGTGCCAGTAGTACCCCCCGGACAGGAAGCTCTGGAAACACCATATATTTT
CDR3: CASSTPRTGSSGNTIYF

D: .
J: TRBJ1-5
size: .
V: TRBV27
DNA: TGTGCCAGCAGTTTCTCAGGGGCCAATCAGCCCCAGCATTTT
CDR3: CASSFSGANQPQHF

D: .
J: TRBJ2-5
size: .
V: TRBV30
DNA: TGTGCCTGGAGGGGGCAGGAGACCCAGTACTTC
CDR3: CAWRGQETQYF

D: .
J: TRBJ2-7
size: .
V: TRBV12-3/TRBV12-4
DNA: TGTGCCAGCACCCAGGAAAAGTACGAGCAGTACTTC
CDR3: CASTQEKYEQYF

D: .
J: TRBJ1-1
size: .
V: TRBV6-6
DNA: TGTGCCAGCAGTACAGGGTTCGACACTGAAGCTTTCTTT
CDR3: CASSTGFDTEAFF

D: .
J: TRBJ2-2
size: .
V: TRBV5-4
DNA: TGTGCCAGCAGCCCGGACAGCACCGGGGAGCTGTTTTTT
CDR3: CASSPDSTGELFF

D: .
J: TRBJ1-2
size: .
V: TRBV20-1
DNA: TGCGGAGTTTATGGCTACACCTTC
CDR3: CGVYGYTF

D: TRBD2
J: TRBJ2-7
size: .
V: TRBV5-1
DNA: TGCGCCAGCAGCTTGGCCCCCCCGGCTAGCGGGGATGCCTACGAGCAGTACTTC
CDR3: CASSLAPPASGDAYEQYF

D: .
J: TRBJ2-7
size: few
V: TRBV15
DNA: TGTGCCACCAGCAGAGATTATGGGGGCAGATACGAGCAGTACTTC
CDR3: CATSRDYGGRYEQYF

D: TRBD1
J: TRBJ1-5
size: .
V: TRBV28
DNA: TGTGCCATATCGCAGGGGACAGGTAGTCAGCCCCAGCATTTT
CDR3: CAISQGTGSQPQHF

D: .
J: TRBJ2-3
size: .
V: TRBV5-4
DNA: TGTGCCACCAGCTCGAGAACTAGTTCAGATACGCAGTATTTT
CDR3: CATSSRTSSDTQYF

D: TRBD1
J: TRBJ2-6
size: .
V: TRBV11-2
DNA: TGTGCCAGCAGCGCACAGGGGGCATCTGGGGCCAACGTCCTGACTTTC
CDR3: CASSAQGASGANVLTF

D: .
J: TRBJ2-1
size: .
V: TRBV5-1
DNA: TGCGCCAGCAGCTTGGCGGTCGGGAAGGGGCAGTTCTTC
CDR3: CASSLAVGKGQFF

D: TRBD1
J: TRBJ1-2
size: .
V: TRBV29-1
DNA: TGCAGCGTGGTGGACAGGGCGGACTATGGCTACACCTTC
CDR3: CSVVDRADYGYTF

D: TRBD2
J: TRBJ2-7
size: .
V: TRBV28
DNA: TGTGCCAGCAGTTTGGGTGCCGGGGGACTACTAGCGGGAATCTACGAGCAGTACTTC
CDR3: CASSLGAGGLLAGIYEQYF

D: .
J: TRBJ2-2
size: .
V: TRBV13
DNA: TGTGCCAGCAGCTTAGCGGGCGGGGAGCTGTTTTTT
CDR3: CASSLAGGELFF

D: .
J: TRBJ1-4
size: .
V: TRBV30
DNA: TGTGCCTGGAACGGAGGAGAGTCTAATGAAAAACTGTTTTTT
CDR3: CAWNGGESNEKLFF

D: TRBD2
J: TRBJ2-7
size: .
V: TRBV6-1
DNA: TGTGCCAGCAGTGAAGGGGCTAGCGGGAGTGGGCTGCAGTACTTC
CDR3: CASSEGASGSGLQYF

D: .
J: TRBJ2-1
size: .
V: TRBV4-3
DNA: TGCGCCAGCAGCCAAGATGTACTAAACAATGAGCAGTTCTTC
CDR3: CASSQDVLNNEQFF